This T cell receptor beta chain was captured in a study of shared clonotypes between healthy human individuals. The test was conducted at deep level. The authors distributed each subset's genomic DNA evenly over several immunoSEQ plates. It was roughly 190 ng DNA, 28,000 or so T cell genomes, that sorted-subset replicate PCRs used. Profiled with immunoSEQ multiplex PCR; TCRdb holds only in-frame clones, not every one. The profile shows around 690,000 clones, roughly 91% of them singletons. The TCR comes from a man younger than 35 in good health. Some clones in this sample may be carry-over from other donors' samples. Sample: memory CD8+ T cells from PBMCs. Subset of the sample: CD45RO+ cells pooled with CCR7-negative TemRA cells.

The CDR3 sequence is CASSPYRFRTSGSIEQYF. The CDR3, as DNA: TGTGCCAGCAGCCCCTACAGGTTTCGGACTAGCGGGAGTATCGAGCAGTACTTC. J is TRBJ2-7 and V is TRBV5-6; 13 bases line up with TRBD2. Germline CDR1 SGHDT, CDR2 YYEEEE. The trim removed 4 bases at V and 6 bases at J, leaving 16 bases unmatched. This CDR3 comprises 18 residues. Full variable domain (outside the CDR3, taken from reference TRBV5-6 and TRBJ2-7): DAGVTQSPTHLIKTRGQQVTLRCSPKSGHDTVSWYQQALGQGPQFIFQYYEEEERQRGNFPDRFSGHQFPNYSSELNVNALLLGDSALYLCASSPYRFRTSGSIEQYFGPGTRLTVT.